The T cell receptor (beta chain) under discussion was sequenced for a study of blood T cells in healthy people across ages. Study observations and caveats: The study could not conclusively compare naive and antigen-experienced cells, given its unsorted PBMCs.

Each sample used at least 6.5 million PBMCs. Next came a second PCR, run for about 6 to 12 cycles, which used a sample-barcoded 5' primer along with a J-beta primer mix. MiXCR, run by TCRdb on the 5' RACE reads, gives a single entry per CDR3 protein. This sample yields approximately 1.5 million distinct CDR3 sequences, of which roughly 32% are seen a single time; approximately 10% belongs to the top ten. Concerning this clonotype: As yet, its antigen is unknown.

Sequencing used blood. The receptor's source is a woman aged 25 to 39 in good health.

For the CDR3, the DNA is TGCGCCAGCAGAGATCCACTAGGACAGCGTAGCACAGATACGCAGTATTTT. Protein: CASRDPLGQRSTDTQYF. V gene TRBV4-1 combines with J gene TRBJ2-3; possibly TRBD1 for D (6 bases). Germline V lookup: CDR1 MGHRA, CDR2 YSYEKL. Trimming removed 6 bases at V and 0 bases at J, with 19 bases between. The CDR3 is 17 residues long.